A selection of T cell receptor beta chains follows, all from one sample in a study of control samples from healthy donors and cancer patients. The repertoire was sequenced with immunoSEQ multiplex PCR; TCRdb's copy has only in-frame clones and lacks some. The table lists 25,000 to 35,000 clones, 91% of them singletons. The specimen sequenced was PBMCs. These receptors were collected from a man in his forties or fifties with lung cancer. CDR3s include the opening cysteine and the closing phenylalanine or tryptophan. Each record gives: D gene, clone size, J gene, V gene, CDR3 DNA, CDR3 protein. D genes are given only for firm matches. Some rows have no size entry. The others give once, few or many, or a class for an expanded clone.

d_call: .
clone_size: once
j_call: TRBJ2-6
v_call: TRBV5-1
cdr3_nt: TGCGCCAGCAGCTTGTTCGAGGGGGCCAACGTCCTGACTTTC
cdr3_aa: CASSLFEGANVLTF

d_call: .
clone_size: .
j_call: TRBJ1-2
v_call: TRBV7-9
cdr3_nt: TGTGCCAGCAGCAACCGGGACGCAGAACCCTACTATGGCTACACCTTC
cdr3_aa: CASSNRDAEPYYGYTF

d_call: .
clone_size: .
j_call: TRBJ2-5
v_call: TRBV15
cdr3_nt: TGTGCCACCAGCAGAGTCTCGGGTTACCAAGAGACCCAGTACTTC
cdr3_aa: CATSRVSGYQETQYF

d_call: .
clone_size: .
j_call: TRBJ2-2
v_call: TRBV30
cdr3_nt: TGTGCCTGGAGTGAAGGGCAGGCGGGGGAGCTGTTTTTT
cdr3_aa: CAWSEGQAGELFF

d_call: TRBD1
clone_size: .
j_call: TRBJ2-2
v_call: TRBV2
cdr3_nt: TGTGCCAGCAGTGAGCTCGGACAGGGGAACACCGGGGAGCTGTTTTTT
cdr3_aa: CASSELGQGNTGELFF

d_call: .
clone_size: .
j_call: TRBJ2-1
v_call: TRBV7-2
cdr3_nt: TGTGCCAGCAGCCCCCTCACTTGGCGGGCCGGTGAGCAGTTCTTC
cdr3_aa: CASSPLTWRAGEQFF

d_call: TRBD2
clone_size: .
j_call: TRBJ2-7
v_call: TRBV28
cdr3_nt: TGTGCCAGCAGTTCCGGACTAGCGGGGGGCTACGAGCAGTACTTC
cdr3_aa: CASSSGLAGGYEQYF

d_call: .
clone_size: .
j_call: TRBJ1-1
v_call: TRBV28
cdr3_nt: TGTGCCAGCAGTAACTCACAATTGGGTAAAGCTTTCTTT
cdr3_aa: CASSNSQLGKAFF

d_call: TRBD1
clone_size: .
j_call: TRBJ1-2
v_call: TRBV9
cdr3_nt: TGTGCCAGCAGCGTGCAGGGGGCGGCGAGCTATGGCTACACCTTC
cdr3_aa: CASSVQGAASYGYTF

d_call: .
clone_size: .
j_call: TRBJ1-2
v_call: TRBV7-8
cdr3_nt: TGTGCCAGCAGCTTAGGGGGAGGAGGGGGAGGCTACACCTTC
cdr3_aa: CASSLGGGGGGYTF

d_call: .
clone_size: once
j_call: TRBJ2-2
v_call: TRBV28
cdr3_nt: TGTGCCAGCAGTGAGGAGGTCGTCCGGGCCGGGGAGCTGTTTTTT
cdr3_aa: CASSEEVVRAGELFF

d_call: TRBD1
clone_size: .
j_call: TRBJ2-2
v_call: TRBV19
cdr3_nt: TGTGCCAGTAAAACAGGACAGGGGGCCTTTTTCGGGGAGCTGTTTTTT
cdr3_aa: CASKTGQGAFFGELFF

d_call: TRBD1
clone_size: .
j_call: TRBJ1-5
v_call: TRBV15
cdr3_nt: TGTGCCACCAGCAGTGACAGGGGCACGGGACAGCCCCAGCATTTT
cdr3_aa: CATSSDRGTGQPQHF

d_call: .
clone_size: .
j_call: TRBJ2-4
v_call: TRBV14
cdr3_nt: TGTGCCAGCAGCCAAGAGGGAAACATTCAGTACTTC
cdr3_aa: CASSQEGNIQYF

d_call: .
clone_size: .
j_call: TRBJ1-4
v_call: TRBV19
cdr3_nt: TGTGCCAGTAGTCGGACTCAGGCACCAACTAATGAAAAACTGTTTTTT
cdr3_aa: CASSRTQAPTNEKLFF

d_call: .
clone_size: .
j_call: TRBJ2-1
v_call: TRBV14
cdr3_nt: TGTGCCAGCAGCCAAGACGTCCCTCCTTACAATGAGCAGTTCTTC
cdr3_aa: CASSQDVPPYNEQFF

d_call: .
clone_size: .
j_call: TRBJ2-1
v_call: TRBV10-3
cdr3_nt: TGTGCCATCAGTGACCAAAATGAGCAGTTCTTC
cdr3_aa: CAISDQNEQFF

d_call: .
clone_size: .
j_call: TRBJ2-7
v_call: TRBV5-1
cdr3_nt: TGCGCCAGCAGGTCAGGGGAAACCTCCTACGAGCAGTACTTC
cdr3_aa: CASRSGETSYEQYF

d_call: .
clone_size: once
j_call: TRBJ1-6
v_call: TRBV5-6
cdr3_nt: TGTGCCAGCAGCTTAGACAGAGGTTCACCCCTCCACTTT
cdr3_aa: CASSLDRGSPLHF

d_call: .
clone_size: .
j_call: TRBJ1-6
v_call: TRBV5-1
cdr3_nt: TGCGCCAGCAGCTTGGGGACGCCGAATTCACCCCTCCACTTT
cdr3_aa: CASSLGTPNSPLHF

d_call: .
clone_size: .
j_call: TRBJ2-3
v_call: TRBV30
cdr3_nt: TGTGCCTGGAGTAGAGGGGCCCATTCCGCAGATACGCAGTATTTT
cdr3_aa: CAWSRGAHSADTQYF

d_call: .
clone_size: once
j_call: TRBJ2-1
v_call: TRBV11-3
cdr3_nt: TGTGCCAGCAGCTCCCGGGGGTCAGGTAATGAGCAGTTCTTC
cdr3_aa: CASSSRGSGNEQFF

d_call: .
clone_size: .
j_call: TRBJ2-7
v_call: TRBV4-3
cdr3_nt: TGCGCCAGCAGCCCCCAACGGGGAAGCTCCTACGAGCAGTACTTC
cdr3_aa: CASSPQRGSSYEQYF

d_call: TRBD2
clone_size: .
j_call: TRBJ2-3
v_call: TRBV9
cdr3_nt: TGTGCCAGCACCTCCAGCGGGGGTGCGCAGTATTTT
cdr3_aa: CASTSSGGAQYF

d_call: .
clone_size: .
j_call: TRBJ1-6
v_call: TRBV4-1
cdr3_nt: TGCGCCAGCAGCCCCAGGGAAAGGGGAGATAATTCACCCCTCCACTTT
cdr3_aa: CASSPRERGDNSPLHF

d_call: TRBD2
clone_size: .
j_call: TRBJ2-2
v_call: TRBV20-1
cdr3_nt: TGCAGTGCTAGTAGCGGGGGGGCTACCCCAGACACCGGGGAGCTGTTTTTT
cdr3_aa: CSASSGGATPDTGELFF

d_call: .
clone_size: once
j_call: TRBJ1-1
v_call: TRBV6-5
cdr3_nt: TGTGCCAGCAGTCGTTTGGGTTTTGACACTGAAGCTTTCTTT
cdr3_aa: CASSRLGFDTEAFF

d_call: .
clone_size: .
j_call: TRBJ2-7
v_call: TRBV28
cdr3_nt: TGTGCCAGCAGCTACTCCCCCTACGAGCAGTACTTC
cdr3_aa: CASSYSPYEQYF

d_call: .
clone_size: .
j_call: TRBJ2-2
v_call: TRBV18
cdr3_nt: TGTGCCAGCTCACCGACCGACCGAGTCCCCACCGGGGAGCTGTTTTTT
cdr3_aa: CASSPTDRVPTGELFF

d_call: TRBD1
clone_size: .
j_call: TRBJ1-3
v_call: TRBV9
cdr3_nt: TGTGCCAGCAGCCGTCCCGGGACAGGGTTCTCTGGAAACACCATATATTTT
cdr3_aa: CASSRPGTGFSGNTIYF

d_call: TRBD2
clone_size: .
j_call: TRBJ2-5
v_call: TRBV9
cdr3_nt: TGTGCCAGCAGCGTGACTAGCGGGGGGCAGCAAGAGACCCAGTACTTC
cdr3_aa: CASSVTSGGQQETQYF

d_call: .
clone_size: .
j_call: TRBJ2-5
v_call: TRBV19
cdr3_nt: TGTGCCAGTAGTGGTCAGAAACAAGAGACCCAGTACTTC
cdr3_aa: CASSGQKQETQYF

d_call: .
clone_size: .
j_call: TRBJ1-6
v_call: TRBV30
cdr3_nt: TGTGCCTGGAGTGGGGCGGCGATTTCACCCCTCCACTTT
cdr3_aa: CAWSGAAISPLHF

d_call: .
clone_size: .
j_call: TRBJ2-3
v_call: TRBV7-2
cdr3_nt: TGTGCCAGCAGCTTAGCGCTATCTGGAGATACGCAGTATTTT
cdr3_aa: CASSLALSGDTQYF

d_call: .
clone_size: few
j_call: TRBJ1-3
v_call: TRBV28
cdr3_nt: TGTGCCAGCAGTTTAGGTGGGGGGAACTCTGGAAACACCATATATTTT
cdr3_aa: CASSLGGGNSGNTIYF

d_call: .
clone_size: .
j_call: TRBJ2-5
v_call: TRBV5-4
cdr3_nt: TGTGCCAGCAGCTTGAAGGGGCAAGAGACCCAGTACTTC
cdr3_aa: CASSLKGQETQYF

d_call: TRBD2
clone_size: .
j_call: TRBJ2-7
v_call: TRBV18
cdr3_nt: TGTGCCAGCTCACCCCCTAGGTTGGCGGGGGAAAACGAGCAGTACTTC
cdr3_aa: CASSPPRLAGENEQYF

d_call: TRBD1
clone_size: .
j_call: TRBJ1-1
v_call: TRBV27
cdr3_nt: TGTGCCAGCAAGAGACAGGGGCCGGGTTATACTGAAGCTTTCTTT
cdr3_aa: CASKRQGPGYTEAFF

d_call: TRBD1
clone_size: .
j_call: TRBJ1-2
v_call: TRBV2
cdr3_nt: TGTGCCAGCGGCCCGGGACAGCGGGCCTATGGCTACACCTTC
cdr3_aa: CASGPGQRAYGYTF

d_call: .
clone_size: .
j_call: TRBJ2-7
v_call: TRBV7-3
cdr3_nt: TGTGCCAGCAGCCTAAAGGAGGGATCGGGTATACCCAAACATTTC
cdr3_aa: CASSLKEGSGIPKHF

d_call: TRBD2
clone_size: few
j_call: TRBJ2-2
v_call: TRBV5-8
cdr3_nt: TGTGCCAGCAGCCCCATAAGCGGGGGGTCGGTCACCGGGGAGCTGTTTTTT
cdr3_aa: CASSPISGGSVTGELFF

d_call: TRBD1
clone_size: once
j_call: TRBJ1-4
v_call: TRBV6-5
cdr3_nt: TGTGCCAGCAGTTCACAGGGGGCCGCTAATGAAAAACTGTTTTTT
cdr3_aa: CASSSQGAANEKLFF

d_call: .
clone_size: .
j_call: TRBJ1-5
v_call: TRBV6-5
cdr3_nt: TGTGCCAGCAGCTACCGGGGGGCAGGCAATCAGCCCCAGCATTTT
cdr3_aa: CASSYRGAGNQPQHF

d_call: TRBD2
clone_size: .
j_call: TRBJ2-3
v_call: TRBV5-6
cdr3_nt: TGTGCCAGCACCAGATGGGGGGGAAGCACAGATACGCAGTATTTT
cdr3_aa: CASTRWGGSTDTQYF

d_call: .
clone_size: once
j_call: TRBJ1-2
v_call: TRBV2
cdr3_nt: TGTGCCAGCAGTGAGGCAATAGCGCTAAACTATGGCTACACCTTC
cdr3_aa: CASSEAIALNYGYTF

d_call: TRBD2
clone_size: .
j_call: TRBJ2-3
v_call: TRBV6-6
cdr3_nt: TGTGCCAGCAGTTACTCTATCGCGGGGGGGGAAGATACGCAGTATTTT
cdr3_aa: CASSYSIAGGEDTQYF